The entry below describes one TCR beta chain. Method: immunoSEQ multiplex PCR; TCRdb's copy keeps in-frame clones and lacks some. The repertoire consists of some 580,000 clones, with more than 95% occurring once and the leading ten covering around 0.06%. Germline lookup yields CDR1 MNHNS and CDR2 SASEGT. V was pared by 6 bases and J by 5 bases, with 14 bases between. The CDR3 is 14 amino acids. These data originate in a study of shared clonotypes between healthy human individuals. Input material: naive CD4+ T cells sorted from blood. Subset indicated: CD45RA+ positively selected. This chain links TRBV6-1 with TRBJ2-1; possible D gene TRBD2, 6 bases. The receptor was derived from a woman aged 25 to 39 in good health. CDR3 amino acids: CASRRDLLNNEQFF. DNA of the CDR3: TGTGCCAGCAGAAGGGACTTATTGAACAATGAGCAGTTCTTC.